The rows below give T cell receptor beta chains drawn from one sample of a study of blood T cell repertoires in COVID-19. The repertoire was sequenced with immunoSEQ multiplex PCR; TCRdb's copy has only in-frame clones and lacks some. The sample includes about 280,000 clones, around nine tenths of them seen just once. The sequenced sample consisted of peripheral blood. Receptors were obtained from a man aged 40-50 years with active or convalescent COVID-19. Both conserved end residues are part of each CDR3. The D gene is left open where the match is weak. The size field is filled for only some rows; it gives once, few, many or a size class.

clone_size: NA; d_call: NA; v_call: TRBV9; j_call: TRBJ2-2; cdr3_nt: TGTGCCAGCTCTTCGAACACCGGGGAGCTGTTTTTT; cdr3_aa: CASSSNTGELFF
clone_size: NA; d_call: TRBD1; v_call: TRBV6-5; j_call: TRBJ1-2; cdr3_nt: TGTGCCAGCAGTTACGGGGGGACAGGGTCTCGGGGCTACACCTTC; cdr3_aa: CASSYGGTGSRGYTF
clone_size: once; d_call: NA; v_call: TRBV30; j_call: TRBJ2-7; cdr3_nt: TGTGCCTGGAGCGTTACAGGGTCCTACGAGCAGTACTTC; cdr3_aa: CAWSVTGSYEQYF
clone_size: NA; d_call: TRBD1; v_call: TRBV19; j_call: TRBJ1-1; cdr3_nt: TGTGCCAGTAGTAACTACAGGGGCGCGAACACTGAAGCTTTCTTT; cdr3_aa: CASSNYRGANTEAFF
clone_size: NA; d_call: TRBD1; v_call: TRBV6-5; j_call: TRBJ1-2; cdr3_nt: TGTGCCATCAGGGGAACAGGGGGGGACAATGGCTACACCTTC; cdr3_aa: CAIRGTGGDNGYTF
clone_size: NA; d_call: NA; v_call: TRBV28; j_call: TRBJ2-7; cdr3_nt: TGTGCCAGCAGTTTAAACAGGATTGGTTACGAGCAGTACTTC; cdr3_aa: CASSLNRIGYEQYF
clone_size: few; d_call: NA; v_call: TRBV19; j_call: TRBJ1-5; cdr3_nt: TGTGCCAGTAGTATACCCCCCAGTCAGCCCCAGCATTTT; cdr3_aa: CASSIPPSQPQHF
clone_size: once; d_call: NA; v_call: TRBV28; j_call: TRBJ2-3; cdr3_nt: TGTGCCACCCTTTCGGGGAGCACAGATACGCAGTATTTT; cdr3_aa: CATLSGSTDTQYF
clone_size: NA; d_call: NA; v_call: TRBV6-6; j_call: TRBJ1-1; cdr3_nt: TGTGCCAGCAGTTCTGTCACAACGGGGGCTTTCTTT; cdr3_aa: CASSSVTTGAFF
clone_size: few; d_call: NA; v_call: TRBV6-1; j_call: TRBJ1-2; cdr3_nt: TGTGCCAGCAGTGAAGGACTGATGGGGGGTTACACCTTC; cdr3_aa: CASSEGLMGGYTF
clone_size: NA; d_call: TRBD1; v_call: TRBV5-1; j_call: TRBJ1-1; cdr3_nt: TGCGCCAGCAGCTTGATGGGACAGACTAACACTGAAGCTTTCTTT; cdr3_aa: CASSLMGQTNTEAFF
clone_size: NA; d_call: NA; v_call: TRBV30; j_call: TRBJ1-2; cdr3_nt: TGTGCCTCGATGGGGGGTGGCTATGGCTACACCTTC; cdr3_aa: CASMGGGYGYTF